Each of the 17 T cell receptor beta chains below was sequenced from the same sample in a study of T cell responses to AZD1222 COVID-19 vaccine. The assay was immunoSEQ multiplex PCR, and TCRdb's table has in-frame clones only and misses some. The table includes about 130,000 clones, about nine tenths detected once. The material sequenced was peripheral blood, taken 28 days after the second AZD1222 dose. All receptors come from an adult who received the AZD1222 COVID-19 vaccine.

The chain links TRBV6-1 to TRBJ2-1, with D unresolved. V was cut by 0 bases and J by 0 bases, with 12 bases left in between. Germline V gene data show CDR1 as MNHNS and CDR2 as SASEGT. CDR3 size: 17 residues. The CDR3: CASSEAVGRLSYNEQFF. The CDR3 coding sequence is TGTGCCAGCAGTGAAGCTGTAGGGCGGCTCTCCTACAATGAGCAGTTCTTC.

The rearrangement links TRBV30 to TRBJ2-3; D possibly corresponds to TRBD1 (5 bases). V lost 4 bases to trimming and J lost 4 bases, with 12 bases between them. The CDR3 sequence is 13 residues long. Germline CDR1 and CDR2: GTSNPN and SVGIG (reference sequence). The CDR3 here is CAWIIRGADTQYF. The CDR3 DNA sequence: TGTGCCTGGATAATTAGGGGCGCAGATACGCAGTATTTT.

The chain combines TRBV20-1 with TRBJ1-2, with a weak D call TRBD1 (5 bases). The CDR3 has 11 amino acids. CDR1 is DFQATT and CDR2 is SNEGSKA in the germline V gene (reference sequence). The V gene lost 3 bases and the J gene lost 9 bases, with 11 bases spanning the gap. The CDR3 here is CSARTEDRYTF. The CDR3 nucleotides read TGCAGTGCTAGGACAGAGGATCGCTACACCTTC.

V is TRBV7-2 and J is TRBJ2-5, with 8 bases that match TRBD1. There are 13 residues in the CDR3. Germline V gene data show CDR1 as SGHTA and CDR2 as FQGNSA. J was trimmed by 4 bases and V by 6 bases; bases with no gene match: 4. The CDR3 is CASRRDRGETQYF. Written as DNA, the CDR3 is TGTGCCAGCAGAAGAGACAGGGGAGAGACCCAGTACTTC.

This rearrangement joins TRBV27 to TRBJ2-7, with unresolved D. CDR1 is MNHEY, CDR2 SMNVEV, per germline (reference sequence). This CDR3 is built from 16 residues. V was pared by 6 bases and J by 4 bases, with 22 bases between. The CDR3 loop is CASSDLQNVPTYEQYF. The CDR3 DNA reads TGTGCCAGCAGCGACCTTCAAAACGTTCCGACTTACGAGCAGTACTTC.

J is TRBJ2-7 and V is TRBV25-1; 10 positions match TRBD1. The CDR3 contains 13 residues. Germline V lookup: CDR1 MGHDK, CDR2 SYGVNS. After removal of 8 bases from V and 3 bases from J, the junction contained 4 bases not matched to a gene. This CDR3 is CASEGQGVYEQYF. CDR3 nucleotide sequence: TGTGCCAGCGAAGGACAGGGGGTCTACGAGCAGTACTTC.

V and J are TRBV19 and TRBJ2-2; TRBD1 aligns across 7 bases. The CDR3 loop spans 15 amino acids. The germline V gene has CDR1 LNHDA and CDR2 SQIVND (reference sequence). J was trimmed by 5 bases and V by 5 bases; bases with no gene match: 8. In DNA, the CDR3 is TGTGCCAGTAGTCCGAGGACAGGCGGGACCGGGGAGCTGTTTTTT. Protein: CASSPRTGGTGELFF.

J is TRBJ1-4 and V is TRBV9, with D perhaps TRBD1 (5 bases). Germline V gene data show CDR1 as SGDLS and CDR2 as YYNGEE. This CDR3 region has 14 residues. The V end lost 0 bases, the J end lost 7 bases, and 10 bases lay between the germline ends. CDR3 nucleotide sequence: TGTGCCAGCAGCGTAGGGGGCATGGGTGAAAAACTGTTTTTT. This gives the protein CASSVGGMGEKLFF.

The chain recombines TRBV29-1 with TRBJ2-2; 8 bases are shared with TRBD2. The CDR3 runs 16 residues. V lost 1 base to trimming and J lost 6 bases; unmatched junction nucleotides: 10. Germline values: CDR1 SQVTM, CDR2 ANQGSEA. The CDR3 reads CSVEAMGAAGAGELFF. CDR3 DNA: TGCAGCGTTGAAGCAATGGGTGCAGCGGGGGCCGGGGAGCTGTTTTTT.

V is TRBV7-2 and J is TRBJ1-6; D gene uncertain. Germline loops: CDR1 SGHTA, CDR2 FQGNSA. V lost 5 bases and J 7 bases, leaving 6 bases between the germline ends. The CDR3 has 12 residues. CDR3: CASSPSNSPLHF. The CDR3 coding sequence is TGTGCCAGCAGCCCCTCCAATTCACCCCTCCACTTT.

The chain carries TRBV11-2 and TRBJ1-1; a possible D gene is TRBD1 (6 bases). Germline CDR1 SGHAT, CDR2 FQNNGV. The length of the CDR3 is 14 residues. Deletions cut 1 base from V and 7 bases from J, with 13 bases between. As DNA, the CDR3 is TGTGCCAGCAGCTTAGCTGGGGGCCTAAGTGAAGCTTTCTTT. Its translation is CASSLAGGLSEAFF.

This clone occurred many times. Distinct nucleotide sequences in the sample also encode this CDR3. CDR3 residues: CASSQDHGGSGNTIYF. In DNA form, the CDR3 reads TGCGCCAGCAGCCAAGATCATGGGGGCTCTGGAAACACCATATATTTT. This chain uses TRBV4-3 with TRBJ1-3; tentatively, D is TRBD1 (5 bases). The V and J ends lost 0 bases and 0 bases respectively, with 9 bases between them. Germline V CDR1 and CDR2: LGHNA, YSLEER. The CDR3 has 16 residues.

This chain uses TRBV3-1 (or the pseudogene TRBV3-2) with TRBJ1-6; tentatively, D is TRBD1 (5 bases). V was clipped by 0 bases and J by 2 bases, with 14 bases between them. Per the germline V gene, CDR1 is LGHDT and CDR2 is YNNKEL (reference sequence). The CDR3 loop spans 18 amino acids. The CDR3 spells CASSQDGARHPYNSPLHF. The CDR3 bases are TGTGCCAGCAGCCAAGACGGGGCTCGGCATCCCTATAATTCACCCCTCCACTTT.

The chain recombines TRBV5-1 with TRBJ2-5; 11 nucleotides line up with TRBD2. There are 15 residues in the CDR3. CDR1 and CDR2 (germline): SGHRS, YFSETQ. The junction had 7 bases not matched to a gene; V was cut back by 4 bases and J by 5 bases. CDR3 in amino acids: CASSVGLAGGETQYF. The CDR3 bases are TGCGCCAGCAGCGTCGGACTAGCGGGTGGCGAGACCCAGTACTTC.

Comments on this clone: Other DNA sequences within the sample encode an identical CDR3. The CDR3 nucleotides read TGTGCCAGCTCACCCCCGGGACAGCCCTACGAGCAGTACTTC. It encodes CASSPPGQPYEQYF. The chain joins TRBV18 to TRBJ2-7, with 7 bases that match TRBD1. The germline V gene encodes CDR1 KGHSH and CDR2 LQKENI. The V segment lost 3 bases and the J segment 2 bases; nucleotides outside the gene matches: 4. The CDR3 consists of 14 residues.

The rearrangement joins TRBV19 to TRBJ2-5; 7 nucleotides line up with TRBD2. Germline CDR1 is LNHDA and CDR2 is SQIVND (reference sequence). The CDR3 extends over 14 amino acids. With V trimmed by 0 bases and J by 6 bases, 4 bases remained unmatched. The CDR3 nucleotides are TGTGCCAGTAGTATAGAGGGGGGGTGGAAGACCCAGTACTTC. This encodes CASSIEGGWKTQYF.

The chain is built from TRBV28 and TRBJ1-2; unclear D gene. Trimming took 6 bases from V and 0 from J, leaving 5 bases between them. This CDR3 spans 12 amino acids. CDR1 and CDR2 (germline): MDHEN, SYDVKM. The CDR3 region is CASRTPNYGYTF. CDR3 bases: TGTGCCAGCAGAACGCCTAACTATGGCTACACCTTC.